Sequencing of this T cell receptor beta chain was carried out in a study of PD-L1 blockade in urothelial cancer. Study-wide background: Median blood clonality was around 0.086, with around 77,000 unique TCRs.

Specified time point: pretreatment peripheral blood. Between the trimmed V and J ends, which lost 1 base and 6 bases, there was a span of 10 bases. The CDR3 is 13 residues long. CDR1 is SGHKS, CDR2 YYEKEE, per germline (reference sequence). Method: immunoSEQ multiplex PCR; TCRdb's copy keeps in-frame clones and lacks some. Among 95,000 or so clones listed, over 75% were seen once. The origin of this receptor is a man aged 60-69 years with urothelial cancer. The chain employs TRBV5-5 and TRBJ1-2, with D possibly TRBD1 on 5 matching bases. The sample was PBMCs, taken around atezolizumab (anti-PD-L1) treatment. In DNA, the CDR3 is TGTGCCAGCAGCTTGTGGGGCACGGATGGCTACACCTTC. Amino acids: CASSLWGTDGYTF.